This T cell receptor (beta chain) is from a study of T cell responses to AZD1222 COVID-19 vaccine. Germline CDR1 and CDR2: GTSNPN and SVGIG (reference sequence). Trimming took off 4 bases at V and 1 base at J, with 10 bases between the two ends. The CDR3 contains 13 residues. Only in-frame clones appear in the TCRdb table, and some are missing; sequencing was by immunoSEQ multiplex PCR. Among around 140,000 clones listed, around nine tenths were seen once. The chain couples TRBV30 to TRBJ1-1; D gene ambiguous. The sequenced sample was peripheral blood, obtained on day 0 of AZD1222 vaccination. The origin of this receptor is an adult in good health. The CDR3 region is CAWIDGRNTEAFF. DNA of the CDR3: TGTGCCTGGATAGACGGGAGGAACACTGAAGCTTTCTTT. Full variable domain (outside the CDR3, taken from reference TRBV30 and TRBJ1-1): SQTIHQWPATLVQPVGSPLSLECTVEGTSNPNLYWYRQAAGRGLQLLFYSVGIGQISSEVPQNLSASRPQDRQFILSSKKLLLSDSGFYLCAWIDGRNTEAFFGQGTRLTVV.